The 25 T cell receptor beta chains listed next were all sequenced from one sample in a study of T cell responses to AZD1222 COVID-19 vaccine. Repertoires were generated with immunoSEQ multiplex PCR, while TCRdb's copy carries only in-frame clones and drops some. The table has about 87,000 clones, 85% to 90% seen once. This sample comprised peripheral blood, obtained on day 0 of AZD1222 vaccination. The receptors come from an adult in good health.

The chain carries TRBV29-1 and TRBJ1-2; possibly TRBD1 for D (5 bases). Trimming took off 3 bases at V and 8 bases at J, with 13 bases between the two ends. The CDR3 is made up of 12 amino acids. Germline CDR1 and CDR2: SQVTM and ANQGSEA. The CDR3 here is CSVEKGRSGYTF. The CDR3 DNA reads as TGCAGCGTTGAGAAGGGGCGCAGCGGCTACACCTTC.

This chain joins TRBV12-2 and TRBJ1-3. TRBV12-2 is a listed pseudogene. The length of the CDR3 is 18 residues. The CDR3: CASRLVRWCGDGGNTIYF. The CDR3 region has the DNA TGTGCAAGTCGCTTAGTTCGGTGGTGTGGGGACGGCGGGAACACCATATATTTT.

This chain links TRBV4-1 with TRBJ1-2; TRBD1 matches at 7 bases. This CDR3 has 15 residues. Germline V gene sequence: CDR1 MGHRA, CDR2 YSYEKL. V was clipped by 4 bases and J by 4 bases; unmatched bases: 9. Here the CDR3 reads CASSRNRQGSYGYTF. Written as DNA, the CDR3 is TGCGCCAGCAGCCGGAACAGACAGGGCTCCTATGGCTACACCTTC.

The chain joins TRBV2 to TRBJ2-7; 7 positions match TRBD1. The V gene's germline CDR1 is SNHLY and CDR2 FYNNEI. J was trimmed by 3 bases and V by 6 bases; bases with no gene match: 5. This CDR3 is built from 13 residues. CDR3 region: CASRTGFRYEQYF. The CDR3 nucleotides read TGTGCCAGCAGGACAGGGTTTCGCTACGAGCAGTACTTC. Combining the CDR3 with reference TRBV2 and TRBJ2-7 gives the whole variable domain EPEVTQTPSHQVTQMGQEVILRCVPISNHLYFYWYRQILGQKVEFLVSFYNNEISEKSEIFDDQFSVERPDGSNFTLKIRSTKLEDSAMYFCASRTGFRYEQYFGPGTRLTVT.

The genes are TRBV5-1 and TRBJ2-1; 8 bases line up with TRBD1. With V trimmed by 0 bases and J by 16 bases, 12 bases remained unmatched. The CDR3 is made up of 14 amino acids. The germline CDR1 and CDR2 sequences are SGHRS and YFSETQ. The CDR3 region is CASSLEGTGLNVFF. Here the CDR3 DNA reads TGCGCCAGCAGCTTGGAAGGGACAGGCTTAAACGTATTCTTC.

The chain recombines TRBV28 with TRBJ2-7; 12 bases align to TRBD2. V was pared by 2 bases and J by 6 bases, with 5 bases of the junction left unmatched. Germline-derived CDR1 and CDR2 are MDHEN and SYDVKM. The CDR3 runs 15 residues. The CDR3 loop reads CASSLLAGGPGEQYF. The CDR3 bases are TGTGCCAGCAGTTTACTAGCGGGAGGGCCAGGCGAGCAGTACTTC.

This chain uses TRBV10-3 with TRBJ2-1; TRBD1 agrees at 11 bases. The CDR3 consists of 14 residues. V trimming: 10 bases; J trimming: 7 bases; junction bases outside the gene matches: 9. Germline V gene data show CDR1 as ENHRY and CDR2 as SYGVKD. CDR3 protein: CATLSDRGLNEQFF. CDR3 nucleotides: TGTGCCACGTTGTCGGACAGGGGGCTTAATGAGCAGTTCTTC.

This chain uses TRBV29-1 with TRBJ2-1; weak D call: TRBD2 (7 bases). Looked up from germline, CDR1 is SQVTM and CDR2 is ANQGSEA. V shed 6 bases and J shed 6 bases, with 18 bases lying between them. This CDR3 region has 14 residues. The chain's CDR3 is CSVLGGGGINEQFF. In DNA form, the CDR3 reads TGCAGCGTATTAGGAGGGGGAGGGATCAATGAGCAGTTCTTC.

The rearrangement joins TRBV5-1 to TRBJ2-7, with no clear D. The V gene lost 0 bases and the J gene lost 1 base, with 8 bases spanning the gap. The CDR3 is 14 amino acids. Germline V CDR1 and CDR2: SGHRS, YFSETQ. DNA of the CDR3: TGCGCCAGCAGCTTGGACACTGGGTCCTACGAGCAGTACTTC. Amino acids: CASSLDTGSYEQYF. Using reference TRBV5-1 and TRBJ2-7 for the parts outside the CDR3, the full variable domain is KAGVTQTPRYLIKTRGQQVTLSCSPISGHRSVSWYQQTPGQGLQFLFEYFSETQRNKGNFPGRFSGRQFSNSRSEMNVSTLELGDSALYLCASSLDTGSYEQYFGPGTRLTVT.

The V and J genes are TRBV29-1 and TRBJ1-2; D gene uncertain. The germline V and J ends were trimmed by 4 bases and 8 bases, with 11 bases remaining between them. The germline V gene has CDR1 SQVTM and CDR2 ANQGSEA. The CDR3 contains 11 residues. The CDR3 nucleotides are TGCAGCGTTGTTGGGTTAACGGGCTACACCTTC. Amino acids: CSVVGLTGYTF.

The chain uses TRBV27 and TRBJ1-4, with no clear D. The CDR3 sequence is 13 residues long. V dropped 6 bases and J dropped 0 bases, with 5 bases sitting between them. The germline CDR1 and CDR2 sequences are MNHEY and SMNVEV (reference sequence). The CDR3 region has the DNA TGTGCCAGCAGAACCCCAACTAATGAAAAACTGTTTTTT. Translation gives CASRTPTNEKLFF.

This chain uses TRBV12-3 or TRBV12-4 with TRBJ1-1, with D unclear. Trimming took off 3 bases at V and 7 bases at J, with 6 bases between the two ends. The CDR3 is 11 residues long. The CDR3 DNA reads TGTGCCAGCAGTTTTGGCGGTGAAGCTTTCTTT. This codes for CASSFGGEAFF.

The J gene is TRBJ1-2, the V gene TRBV6-2 or TRBV6-3; D ambiguous. This CDR3 region has 11 residues. The V end lost 5 bases, the J end lost 4 bases, and 5 bases lay between the germline ends. Germline-derived CDR1 and CDR2 are MNHEY and SVGEGT. The CDR3 region is CASSAAYGYTF. For the CDR3, the DNA is TGTGCCAGCAGTGCCGCCTATGGCTACACCTTC.

The rearrangement uses TRBV18 and TRBJ2-5, with 8 bases lining up with TRBD1. The CDR3 is 14 residues long. V shed 3 bases, J shed 1 base, and the junction held 1 base outside the gene matches. Germline CDR1 is KGHSH and CDR2 is LQKENI. The CDR3 here is CASSPRGLQETQYF. The CDR3 bases are TGTGCCAGCTCACCCAGGGGGCTCCAAGAGACCCAGTACTTC. The full variable domain, with the rest looked up from reference TRBV18 and TRBJ2-5, is NAGVMQNPRHLVRRRGQEARLRCSPMKGHSHVYWYRQLPEEGLKFMVYLQKENIIDESGMPKERFSAEFPKEGPSILRIQQVVRGDSAAYFCASSPRGLQETQYFGPGTRLLVL.

This chain uses TRBV19 with TRBJ2-3; 11 nucleotides agree with TRBD2. The CDR3 totals 18 residues. Germline CDR1 and CDR2: LNHDA and SQIVND (reference sequence). The V gene end was trimmed by 4 bases and the J gene end by 4 bases; junction bases not matched to a gene: 13. CDR3 sequence: CASSTLAGEVRGSDTQYF. CDR3 sequence (DNA): TGTGCCAGTAGTACACTAGCGGGAGAAGTGCGGGGATCAGATACGCAGTATTTT.

V and J are TRBV19 and TRBJ2-5, with D possibly TRBD2 on 5 matching bases. Trimming pared 5 bases from V and 1 base from J, leaving 14 bases between. CDR3 length: 15 amino acids. CDR1 and CDR2 from the germline V gene are LNHDA and SQIVND (reference sequence). In nucleotides, the CDR3 is TGTGCCAGTAGTTCTAGTGGCGGACTCCAAGAGACCCAGTACTTC. Protein sequence: CASSSSGGLQETQYF.

This clone was detected a few times. This rearrangement joins TRBV6-5 to TRBJ2-7; TRBD2 matches 12 bases. V trimming: 7 bases; J trimming: 1 base; junction bases outside the gene matches: 5. This CDR3 contains 15 residues. Germline CDR1 reads MNHEY; CDR2 reads SVGAGI. The CDR3 region is CASTLLAGGSYEQYF. The CDR3 DNA reads TGTGCCAGCACCTTACTAGCGGGAGGATCCTACGAGCAGTACTTC.

This clone came up once. The chain links TRBV19 to TRBJ2-1; no firm D call. V was cut by 1 base and J by 4 bases, with 8 bases left in between. The CDR3 consists of 14 residues. Germline assignment: CDR1 LNHDA and CDR2 SQIVND (reference sequence). CDR3 residues: CASSIGGKYNEQFF. The CDR3 DNA follows: TGTGCCAGTAGTATAGGGGGAAAGTACAATGAGCAGTTCTTC.

In its sample, this clone was seen once. The chain carries TRBV18 and TRBJ1-1, with D hard to call. The CDR3 contains 13 residues. Germline V gives CDR1 KGHSH, CDR2 LQKENI. Trimming took off 8 bases at V and 0 bases at J, with 10 bases between the two ends. In DNA form, the CDR3 reads TGTGCCAGCGCAGAGGGTGTGAACACTGAAGCTTTCTTT. Amino acid sequence: CASAEGVNTEAFF.

The CDR3 bases are TGCGCCAGCAGCCAGGACAGAAAAACAGATGGCTACACCTTC. Its protein product is CASSQDRKTDGYTF. The chain links TRBV4-1 to TRBJ1-2; D may be TRBD1 (6 bases). In germline, CDR1 is MGHRA, CDR2 YSYEKL. This CDR3 contains 14 residues. V was shortened by 3 bases and J by 6 bases, with 14 bases between the two germline ends.

The chain has TRBV6-1 and TRBJ2-4; 12 nucleotides agree with TRBD2. J was trimmed by 8 bases and V by 2 bases; bases with no gene match: 4. The CDR3 runs 15 residues. Germline CDR1 is MNHNS and CDR2 is SASEGT. The DNA for the CDR3 is TGTGCCAGCAGTGAACTGACTAGCGGGAGTTACATTCAGTACTTC. Translation: CASSELTSGSYIQYF.

The chain couples TRBV7-9 to TRBJ1-5; 7 nucleotides agree with TRBD1. The CDR3 totals 14 residues. The ends lost 3 bases at V and 7 bases at J; junction bases unmatched: 6. Germline CDR1 is SEHNR and CDR2 is FQNEAQ (reference sequence). The CDR3 DNA is TGTGCCAGCAGCTTTACAGGGGAGAGGCAGCCCCAGCATTTT. Translating gives CASSFTGERQPQHF.

The chain combines TRBV18 with TRBJ1-5; D may be TRBD1 (6 bases). The germline V gene has CDR1 KGHSH and CDR2 LQKENI. The CDR3 length is 13 residues. Trimming pared 4 bases from V and 5 bases from J, leaving 9 bases between. The CDR3 DNA reads TGTGCCAGCTCACTGAAGGGGGATCAGCCCCAGCATTTT. Encoded protein: CASSLKGDQPQHF.

The chain joins TRBV19 to TRBJ2-1; TRBD2 matches at 11 bases. Trimming cost V 5 bases and J 4 bases; bases outside gene matches: 4. This CDR3 has 15 residues. The V gene's germline CDR1 is LNHDA and CDR2 SQIVND (reference sequence). CDR3 residues: CASSALAGAYNEQFF. DNA for the CDR3: TGTGCCAGTAGTGCACTAGCGGGAGCTTACAATGAGCAGTTCTTC.

This chain connects TRBV27 to TRBJ2-2; no reliable D call. The ends were cut back, 2 bases at V and 3 bases at J, with 10 bases in the middle. The CDR3 loop spans 15 amino acids. Germline V lookup: CDR1 MNHEY, CDR2 SMNVEV (reference sequence). The DNA for the CDR3 is TGTGCCAGCAGTTTAAATTCCCAGCACACCGGGGAGCTGTTTTTT. Residues: CASSLNSQHTGELFF.